This TCR beta chain derives from a study of OX40 agonist ivuxolimab in advanced cancers. Study in general: Patients were treated with intravenous ivuxolimab, dosed at 0.01 to 10 mg/kg and infused every 2 weeks. Hepatocellular carcinoma, melanoma, renal cell or head and neck cancer affected the dose-escalation patients. Overall study findings and caveats: Compared with CD4+, CD8+ T cells on average had more expanded clones.

Germline CDR1 MGHRA, CDR2 YSYEKL. The CDR3 has 15 amino acids. The V end lost 1 base, the J end lost 0 bases, and 6 bases lay between the germline ends. Patients with a history of autoimmune disease or on systemic immunosuppression were excluded. As concerns this clone: The antigen is unknown.

Generated by immunoSEQ multiplex PCR, the TCRdb table keeps only in-frame clones and is missing some. The sample includes more than 75,000 clones, 75% to 90% of them seen just once. The sample was CD4+ or CD8+ T cells sorted from blood, taken in a trial of the OX40 agonist ivuxolimab. This sequence originates from an adult with an advanced solid tumor such as melanoma, head and neck, liver or kidney cancer. The V gene is TRBV4-1, the J gene TRBJ2-2; D ambiguous. The DNA of the CDR3 is TGCGCCAGCAGCCAAGCGACCTCGAACACCGGGGAGCTGTTTTTT. Translating it yields CASSQATSNTGELFF.